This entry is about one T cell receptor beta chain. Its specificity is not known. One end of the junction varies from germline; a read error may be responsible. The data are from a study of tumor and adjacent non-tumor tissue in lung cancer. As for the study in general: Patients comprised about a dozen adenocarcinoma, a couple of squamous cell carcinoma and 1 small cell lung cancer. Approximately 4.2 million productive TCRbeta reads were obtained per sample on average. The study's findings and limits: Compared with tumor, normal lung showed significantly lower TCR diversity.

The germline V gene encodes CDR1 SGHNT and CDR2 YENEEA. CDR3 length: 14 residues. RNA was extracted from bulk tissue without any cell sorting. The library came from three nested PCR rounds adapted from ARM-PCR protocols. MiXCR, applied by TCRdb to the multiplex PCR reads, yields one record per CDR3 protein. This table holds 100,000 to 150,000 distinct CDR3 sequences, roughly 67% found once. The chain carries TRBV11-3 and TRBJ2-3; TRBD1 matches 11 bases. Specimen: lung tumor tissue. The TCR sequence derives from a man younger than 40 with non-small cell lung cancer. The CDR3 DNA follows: TGTGACAGCAGCCAAGGACAGGGGGCGATCTGGCAGTATTTT. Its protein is CDSSQGQGAIWQYF.